This T cell receptor beta chain is from a study of blood T cell repertoires in COVID-19. This CDR3 contains 14 residues. Between the trimmed V and J ends, which lost 6 bases and 0 bases, there was a span of 10 bases. Germline CDR1 and CDR2: ENHRY and SYGVKD. The data were produced by immunoSEQ multiplex PCR, yet TCRdb's version contains in-frame clones alone and is incomplete. The sample holds 250,000 to 350,000 clones; roughly 91% are singletons and the top ten take roughly 2.9%. The V gene is TRBV10-3, the J gene TRBJ2-3; no clear D gene. Sequenced: PBMCs or T cells enriched from blood (not recorded which). The sequence was collected from a woman aged 50 to 60 who had been exposed to COVID-19. CDR3 DNA: TGTGCCATCAGGGGCCAGGCTAGCACAGATACGCAGTATTTT. This sequence encodes CAIRGQASTDTQYF.